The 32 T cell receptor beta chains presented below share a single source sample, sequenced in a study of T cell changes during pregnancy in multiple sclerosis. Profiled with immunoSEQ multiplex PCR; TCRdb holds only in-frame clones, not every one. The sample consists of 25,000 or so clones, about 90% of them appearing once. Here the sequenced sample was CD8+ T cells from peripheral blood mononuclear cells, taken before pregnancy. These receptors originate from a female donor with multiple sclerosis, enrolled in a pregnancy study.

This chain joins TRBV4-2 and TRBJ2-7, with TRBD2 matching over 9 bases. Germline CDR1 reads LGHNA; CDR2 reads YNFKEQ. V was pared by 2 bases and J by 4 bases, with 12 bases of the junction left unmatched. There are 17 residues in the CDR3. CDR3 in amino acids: CASSQSVGGRASYEQYF. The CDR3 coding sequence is TGTGCCAGCAGCCAATCTGTCGGCGGGAGGGCCTCTTACGAGCAGTACTTC.

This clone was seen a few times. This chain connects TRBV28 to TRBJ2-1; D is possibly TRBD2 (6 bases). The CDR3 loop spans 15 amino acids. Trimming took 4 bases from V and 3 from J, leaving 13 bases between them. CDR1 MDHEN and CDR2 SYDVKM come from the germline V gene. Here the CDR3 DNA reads TGTGCCAGCAGTTCTAGGGAGGTTAGCTACAATGAGCAGTTCTTC. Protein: CASSSREVSYNEQFF.

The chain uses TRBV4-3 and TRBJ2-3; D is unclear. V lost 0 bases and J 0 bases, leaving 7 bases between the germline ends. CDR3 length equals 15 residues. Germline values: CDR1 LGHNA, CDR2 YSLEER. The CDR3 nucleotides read TGCGCCAGCAGCCAAGATACACAGAGCACAGATACGCAGTATTTT. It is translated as CASSQDTQSTDTQYF.

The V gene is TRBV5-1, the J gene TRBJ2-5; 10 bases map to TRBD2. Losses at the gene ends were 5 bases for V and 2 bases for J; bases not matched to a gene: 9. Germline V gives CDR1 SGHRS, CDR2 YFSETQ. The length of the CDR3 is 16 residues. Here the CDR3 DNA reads TGCGCCAGCAGTCCGCGGACTAGCGGAGTTCAAGAGACCCAGTACTTC. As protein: CASSPRTSGVQETQYF.

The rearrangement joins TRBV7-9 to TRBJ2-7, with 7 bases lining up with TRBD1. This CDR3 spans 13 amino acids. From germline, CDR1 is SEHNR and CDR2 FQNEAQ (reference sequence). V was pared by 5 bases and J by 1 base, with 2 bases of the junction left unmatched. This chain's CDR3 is CASSRTGSYEQYF. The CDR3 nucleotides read TGTGCCAGCAGCCGGACAGGATCCTACGAGCAGTACTTC.

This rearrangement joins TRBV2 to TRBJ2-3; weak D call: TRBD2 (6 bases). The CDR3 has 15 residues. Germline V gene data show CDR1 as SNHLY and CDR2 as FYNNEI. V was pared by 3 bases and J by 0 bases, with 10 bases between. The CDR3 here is CASSDGRESTDTQYF. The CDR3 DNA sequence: TGTGCCAGCAGTGACGGGCGGGAAAGCACAGATACGCAGTATTTT.

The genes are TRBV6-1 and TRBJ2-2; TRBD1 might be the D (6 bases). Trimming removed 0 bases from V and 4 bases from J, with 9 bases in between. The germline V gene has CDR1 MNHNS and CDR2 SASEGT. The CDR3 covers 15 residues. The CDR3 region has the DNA TGTGCCAGCAGTGAAGCTCTAGGGGGCACCGGGGAGCTGTTTTTT. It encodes CASSEALGGTGELFF.

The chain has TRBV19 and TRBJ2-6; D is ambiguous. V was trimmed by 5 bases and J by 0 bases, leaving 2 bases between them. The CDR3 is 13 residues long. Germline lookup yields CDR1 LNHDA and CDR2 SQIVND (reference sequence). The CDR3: CASSYSGANVLTF. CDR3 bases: TGTGCCAGTAGTTACTCTGGGGCCAACGTCCTGACTTTC.

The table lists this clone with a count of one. The CDR3 loop is CASSRTSGNEQFF. CDR3 DNA: TGTGCCAGCAGCCGAACGAGCGGCAATGAGCAGTTCTTC. The rearrangement joins TRBV7-6 to TRBJ2-1; D might be TRBD2 (5 bases). V was trimmed by 5 bases and J by 6 bases, leaving 11 bases between them. This CDR3 has 13 amino acids. Germline V lookup: CDR1 SGHVS, CDR2 FNYEAQ.

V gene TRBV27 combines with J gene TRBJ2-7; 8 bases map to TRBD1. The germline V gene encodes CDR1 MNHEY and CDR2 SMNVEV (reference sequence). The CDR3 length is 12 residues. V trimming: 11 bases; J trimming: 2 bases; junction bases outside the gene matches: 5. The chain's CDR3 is CASRDRTYEQYF. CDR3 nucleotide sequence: TGTGCCTCCCGGGACAGGACCTACGAGCAGTACTTC.

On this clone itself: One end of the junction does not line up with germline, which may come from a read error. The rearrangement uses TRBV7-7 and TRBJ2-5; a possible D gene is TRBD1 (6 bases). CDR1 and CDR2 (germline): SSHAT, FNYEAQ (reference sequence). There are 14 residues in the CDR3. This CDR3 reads CASSPRGTRETQYF. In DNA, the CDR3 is TGTGCTAGCAGCCCCAGGGGTACTCGGGAGACCCAGTACTTC.

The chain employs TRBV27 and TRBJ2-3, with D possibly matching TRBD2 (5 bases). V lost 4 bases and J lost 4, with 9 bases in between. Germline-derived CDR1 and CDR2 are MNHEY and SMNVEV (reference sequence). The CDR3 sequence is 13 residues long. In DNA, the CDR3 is TGTGCCAGCAGTTCCAGCGGATCAGATACGCAGTATTTT. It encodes CASSSSGSDTQYF.

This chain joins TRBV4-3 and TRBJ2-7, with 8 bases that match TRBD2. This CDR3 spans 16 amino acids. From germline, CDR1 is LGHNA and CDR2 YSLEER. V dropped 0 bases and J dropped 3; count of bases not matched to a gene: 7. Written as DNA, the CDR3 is TGCGCCAGCAGCCAAGATTACAGCGGGAGTCTCTACGAGCAGTACTTC. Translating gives CASSQDYSGSLYEQYF.

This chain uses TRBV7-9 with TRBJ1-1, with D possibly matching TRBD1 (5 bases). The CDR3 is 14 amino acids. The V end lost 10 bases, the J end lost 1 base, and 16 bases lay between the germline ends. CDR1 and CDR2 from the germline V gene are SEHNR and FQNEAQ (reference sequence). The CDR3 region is CATLGGAGNTEAFF. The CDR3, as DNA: TGTGCCACCTTGGGAGGGGCGGGGAACACTGAAGCTTTCTTT. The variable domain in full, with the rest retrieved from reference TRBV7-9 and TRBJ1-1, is DTGVSQNPRHKITKRGQNVTFRCDPISEHNRLYWYRQTLGQGPEFLTYFQNEAQLEKSRLLSDRFSAERPKGSFSTLEIQRTEQGDSAMYLCATLGGAGNTEAFFGQGTRLTVV.

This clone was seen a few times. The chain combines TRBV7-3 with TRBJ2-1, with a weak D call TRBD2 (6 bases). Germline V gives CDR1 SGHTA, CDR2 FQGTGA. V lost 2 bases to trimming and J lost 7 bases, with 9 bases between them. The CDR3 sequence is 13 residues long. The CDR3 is CASSLGGRNEQFF. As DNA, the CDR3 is TGTGCCAGCAGCTTAGGAGGGCGGAATGAGCAGTTCTTC. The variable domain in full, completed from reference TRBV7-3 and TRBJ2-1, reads GAGVSQTPSNKVTEKGKYVELRCDPISGHTALYWYRQSLGQGPEFLIYFQGTGAADDSGLPNDRFFAVRPEGSVSTLKIQRTERGDSAVYLCASSLGGRNEQFFGPGTRLTVL.

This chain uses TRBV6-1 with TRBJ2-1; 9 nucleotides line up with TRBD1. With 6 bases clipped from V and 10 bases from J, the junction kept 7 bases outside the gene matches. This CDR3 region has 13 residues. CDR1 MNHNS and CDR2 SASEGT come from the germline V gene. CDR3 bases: TGTGCCAGCAGCAGGACAGGGGAGGGGGAGCAGTTCTTC. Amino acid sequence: CASSRTGEGEQFF.

The CDR3 spells CASSYRGPENIQYF. CDR3 bases: TGTGCCAGCAGCTACCGAGGGCCTGAAAACATTCAGTACTTC. The rearrangement uses TRBV21-1 and TRBJ2-4; TRBD2 reflects the table's D call only, with no check against the DNA. TRBV21-1 is a pseudogene segment. The CDR3 covers 14 residues.

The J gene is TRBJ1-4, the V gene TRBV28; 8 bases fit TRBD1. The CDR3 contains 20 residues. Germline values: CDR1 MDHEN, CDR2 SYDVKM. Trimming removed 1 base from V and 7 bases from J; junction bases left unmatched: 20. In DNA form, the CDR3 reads TGTGCCAGCAGTTTATACCTTTTTTACGGGGCAGGGGGCGGGGGTGAAAAACTGTTTTTT. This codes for CASSLYLFYGAGGGGEKLFF. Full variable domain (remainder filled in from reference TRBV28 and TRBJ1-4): DVKVTQSSRYLVKRTGEKVFLECVQDMDHENMFWYRQDPGLGLRLIYFSYDVKMKEKGDIPEGYSVSREKKERFSLILESASTNQTSMYLCASSLYLFYGAGGGGEKLFFGSGTQLSVL.

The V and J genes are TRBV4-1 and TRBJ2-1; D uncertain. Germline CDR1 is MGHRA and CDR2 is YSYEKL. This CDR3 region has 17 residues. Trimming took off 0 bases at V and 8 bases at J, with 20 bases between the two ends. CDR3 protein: CASSQDHLSVTVDEQFF. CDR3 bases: TGCGCCAGCAGCCAAGATCACCTGTCGGTGACTGTCGATGAGCAGTTCTTC.

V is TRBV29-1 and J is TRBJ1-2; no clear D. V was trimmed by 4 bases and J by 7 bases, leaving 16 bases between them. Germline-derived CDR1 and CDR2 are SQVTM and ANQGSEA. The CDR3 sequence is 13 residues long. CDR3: CSVVDGDGGGYTF. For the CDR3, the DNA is TGCAGCGTTGTAGACGGGGATGGAGGTGGCTACACCTTC. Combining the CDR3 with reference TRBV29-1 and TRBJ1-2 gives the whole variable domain SAVISQKPSRDICQRGTSLTIQCQVDSQVTMMFWYRQQPGQSLTLIATANQGSEATYESGFVIDKFPISRPNLTFSTLTVSNMSPEDSSIYLCSVVDGDGGGYTFGSGTRLTVV.

The CDR3 DNA follows: TGCAGCGTTGTTGGTGGTGAGAGGTTGGTTGCAGATACGCAGTATTTT. Its protein is CSVVGGERLVADTQYF. The chain is built from TRBV29-1 and TRBJ2-3, with D unresolved. V lost 4 bases and J 4 bases, leaving 21 bases between the germline ends. The CDR3 runs 16 residues. CDR1 SQVTM and CDR2 ANQGSEA come from the germline V gene.

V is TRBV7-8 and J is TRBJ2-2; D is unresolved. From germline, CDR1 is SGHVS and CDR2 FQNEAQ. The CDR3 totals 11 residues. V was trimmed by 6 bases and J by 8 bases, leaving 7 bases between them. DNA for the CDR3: TGTGCCAGCAGTTCCGGGGGGGAGCTGTTTTTT. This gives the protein CASSSGGELFF.

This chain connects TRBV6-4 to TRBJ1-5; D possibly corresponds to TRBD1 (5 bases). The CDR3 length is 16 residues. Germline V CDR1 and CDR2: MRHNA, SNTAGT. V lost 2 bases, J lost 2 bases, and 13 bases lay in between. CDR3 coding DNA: TGTGCCAGCAGTGACAGGGCCAGGGCTGGCAATCAGCCCCAGCATTTT. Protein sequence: CASSDRARAGNQPQHF.

CDR3 nucleotides: TGTGCCAGTAGTATAGATGGGGAGACTAGCACAGATACGCAGTATTTT. Amino acid sequence: CASSIDGETSTDTQYF. This chain connects TRBV19 to TRBJ2-3; possibly TRBD2 for D (5 bases). The CDR3 covers 16 residues. Trimming cost V 0 bases and J 0 bases, with 10 bases left between them. The germline V gene has CDR1 LNHDA and CDR2 SQIVND (reference sequence).

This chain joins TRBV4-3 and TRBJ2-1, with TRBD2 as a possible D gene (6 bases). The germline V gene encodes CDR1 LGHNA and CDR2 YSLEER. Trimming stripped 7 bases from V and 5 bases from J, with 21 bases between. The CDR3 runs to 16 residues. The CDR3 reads CASTLGLGGQDNEQFF. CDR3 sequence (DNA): TGCGCCAGCACCCTAGGTTTGGGGGGTCAGGACAATGAGCAGTTCTTC.

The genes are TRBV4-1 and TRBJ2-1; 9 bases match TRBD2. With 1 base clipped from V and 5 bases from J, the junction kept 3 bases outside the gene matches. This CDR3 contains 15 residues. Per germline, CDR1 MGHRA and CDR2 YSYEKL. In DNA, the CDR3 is TGCGCCAGCAGCCAAGTGTCTAGCGGGAACAATGAGCAGTTCTTC. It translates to CASSQVSSGNNEQFF.

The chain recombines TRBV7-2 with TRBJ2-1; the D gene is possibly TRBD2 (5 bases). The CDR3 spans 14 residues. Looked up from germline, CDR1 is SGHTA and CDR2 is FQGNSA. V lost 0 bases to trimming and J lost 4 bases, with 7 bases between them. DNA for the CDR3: TGTGCCAGCAGCTTAGCGGCGGGTTACAATGAGCAGTTCTTC. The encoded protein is CASSLAAGYNEQFF.

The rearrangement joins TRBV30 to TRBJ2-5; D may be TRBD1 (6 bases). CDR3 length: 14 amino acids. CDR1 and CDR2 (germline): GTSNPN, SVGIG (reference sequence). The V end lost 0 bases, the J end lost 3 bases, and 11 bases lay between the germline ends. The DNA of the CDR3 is TGTGCCTGGAGTGTCGGGGCAGGGGAAGAGACCCAGTACTTC. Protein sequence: CAWSVGAGEETQYF.

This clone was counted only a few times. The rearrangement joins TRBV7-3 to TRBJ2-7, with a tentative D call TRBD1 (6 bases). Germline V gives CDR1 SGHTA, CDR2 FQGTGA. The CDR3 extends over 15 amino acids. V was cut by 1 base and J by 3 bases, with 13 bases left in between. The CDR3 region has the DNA TGTGCCAGCAGCTTAAGTCCAGGGGAAGGCTACGAGCAGTACTTC. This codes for CASSLSPGEGYEQYF. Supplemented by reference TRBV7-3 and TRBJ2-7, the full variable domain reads GAGVSQTPSNKVTEKGKYVELRCDPISGHTALYWYRQSLGQGPEFLIYFQGTGAADDSGLPNDRFFAVRPEGSVSTLKIQRTERGDSAVYLCASSLSPGEGYEQYFGPGTRLTVT.

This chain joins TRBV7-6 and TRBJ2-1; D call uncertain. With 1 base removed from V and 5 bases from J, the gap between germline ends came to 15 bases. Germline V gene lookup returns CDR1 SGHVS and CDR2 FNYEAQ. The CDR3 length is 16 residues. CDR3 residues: CASSLGVGGDNNEQFF. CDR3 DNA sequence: TGTGCCAGCAGCTTAGGGGTAGGCGGAGATAACAATGAGCAGTTCTTC.

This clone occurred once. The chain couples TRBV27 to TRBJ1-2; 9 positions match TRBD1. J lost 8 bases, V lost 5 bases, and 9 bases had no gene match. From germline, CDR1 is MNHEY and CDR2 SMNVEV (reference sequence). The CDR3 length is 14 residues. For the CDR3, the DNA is TGTGCCAGCAGTCCGAGGACAGGGGAGGGCGGCTACACCTTC. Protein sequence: CASSPRTGEGGYTF.

The CDR3 here is CASSLGGEVTDTQYF. The CDR3 DNA follows: TGTGCCAGCAGCCTAGGAGGGGAAGTAACAGATACGCAGTATTTT. The genes are TRBV6-5 and TRBJ2-3; D is perhaps TRBD2 (6 bases). The CDR3 sequence is 15 residues long. CDR1 MNHEY and CDR2 SVGAGI come from the germline V gene. Deletions cut 6 bases from V and 3 bases from J, with 16 bases between.